This is a list of T cell receptor beta chains from one sample in a study of Ad26.COV2.S vaccination and SARS-CoV-2 variants. Method: immunoSEQ multiplex PCR; TCRdb's copy keeps in-frame clones and lacks some. Here the sample spans roughly 320,000 clones, about 86% being singletons. Sequences were derived from peripheral blood, sampled in a trial of Ad26.COV2.S vaccine versus placebo. All receptors derive from a person between 18 and 59 years old who received the Ad26.COV2.S COVID-19 vaccine or a placebo. Each CDR3 is given with its conserved first and last residue. The D gene is left open where the match is weak.

D: TRBD1; J: TRBJ1-1; V: TRBV6-2/TRBV6-3; CDR3: CASSLMTGTTEAFF; DNA: TGTGCCAGCAGCTTAATGACAGGGACGACTGAAGCTTTCTTT
D: .; J: TRBJ2-1; V: TRBV2; CDR3: CASSLDNEQFF; DNA: TGTGCCAGCAGTCTCGACAATGAGCAGTTCTTC
D: .; J: TRBJ1-2; V: TRBV5-1; CDR3: CASSPQGLGDGYTF; DNA: TGCGCCAGCAGCCCGCAGGGGCTGGGAGATGGCTACACCTTC
D: .; J: TRBJ2-7; V: TRBV3-1/TRBV3-2; CDR3: CASSHAGYEQYF; DNA: TGTGCCAGCAGCCACGCGGGCTACGAGCAGTACTTC
D: TRBD1; J: TRBJ2-7; V: TRBV10-1; CDR3: CASSRGTGEQYF; DNA: TGCGCCAGCTCCAGGGGGACGGGCGAGCAGTACTTC
D: .; J: TRBJ2-7; V: TRBV5-1; CDR3: CASSLPSVVVGVEQYF; DNA: TGCGCCAGCAGCCTCCCTTCGGTCGTGGTTGGGGTCGAGCAGTACTTC
D: .; J: TRBJ2-7; V: TRBV6-5; CDR3: CASSYASWTGPYEQYF; DNA: TGTGCCAGCAGTTATGCTTCATGGACTGGACCCTACGAGCAGTACTTC
D: TRBD1; J: TRBJ2-7; V: TRBV4-3; CDR3: CASSPGTGSPYEQYF; DNA: TGCGCCAGCAGCCCCGGGACAGGGTCACCCTACGAGCAGTACTTC
D: .; J: TRBJ1-1; V: TRBV3-1/TRBV3-2; CDR3: CASSQNLNTEAFF; DNA: TGTGCCAGCAGCCAGAACTTGAACACTGAAGCTTTCTTT
D: .; J: TRBJ1-2; V: TRBV3-1/TRBV3-2; CDR3: CASSQSWAANYGYTF; DNA: TGTGCCAGCAGCCAAAGTTGGGCGGCTAACTATGGCTACACCTTC
D: .; J: TRBJ1-5; V: TRBV30; CDR3: CAWNTGRVSQPQHF; DNA: TGTGCCTGGAACACTGGCAGGGTGTCTCAGCCCCAGCATTTT
D: TRBD2; J: TRBJ2-2; V: TRBV2; CDR3: CASSLSGGPIRTGELFF; DNA: TGTGCCAGCAGTTTGAGCGGGGGGCCAATTAGGACCGGGGAGCTGTTTTTT
D: .; J: TRBJ1-1; V: TRBV27; CDR3: CASSFLFPGNTEAFF; DNA: TGTGCCAGCAGTTTCCTGTTTCCGGGGAACACTGAAGCTTTCTTT
D: .; J: TRBJ1-1; V: TRBV12-5; CDR3: CASGMRRGSGYTEAFF; DNA: TGTGCTAGTGGGATGAGACGGGGATCGGGGTACACTGAAGCTTTCTTT
D: .; J: TRBJ1-2; V: TRBV5-1; CDR3: CASSSGATANYGYTF; DNA: TGCGCCAGCAGCTCCGGCGCAACAGCAAACTATGGCTACACCTTC
D: .; J: TRBJ2-5; V: TRBV9; CDR3: CASSNLGETQYF; DNA: TGTGCCAGCAGTAACCTAGGGGAGACCCAGTACTTC
D: .; J: TRBJ1-2; V: TRBV29-1; CDR3: CSVESSRGEGYTF; DNA: TGCAGCGTTGAAAGCAGCAGGGGCGAGGGCTACACCTTC
D: TRBD1; J: TRBJ1-2; V: TRBV15; CDR3: CATSTLRTGAASDYGYTF; DNA: TGTGCCACCAGCACCCTTCGGACAGGGGCAGCCTCCGACTATGGCTACACCTTC
D: .; J: TRBJ2-7; V: TRBV7-2; CDR3: CASSSQGGPYEQYF; DNA: TGTGCCAGCAGCTCCCAAGGGGGTCCCTACGAGCAGTACTTC
D: .; J: TRBJ2-3; V: TRBV6-4; CDR3: CASSGGGQSTDTQYF; DNA: TGTGCCAGCAGTGGAGGAGGACAGAGCACAGATACGCAGTATTTT
D: .; J: TRBJ2-3; V: TRBV12-5; CDR3: CASGLTDTQYF; DNA: TGTGCTAGTGGTTTAACAGATACGCAGTATTTT
D: .; J: TRBJ1-3; V: TRBV5-4; CDR3: CASSSLGNTIYF; DNA: TGTGCCAGCAGTAGTCTTGGAAACACCATATATTTT
D: .; J: TRBJ2-1; V: TRBV10-3; CDR3: CAISDQGNEQFF; DNA: TGTGCCATCAGTGACCAGGGAAATGAGCAGTTCTTC
D: TRBD2; J: TRBJ2-7; V: TRBV4-1; CDR3: CASSQDPAGTKGYEQYF; DNA: TGCGCCAGCAGCCAAGATCCAGCGGGGACTAAGGGCTACGAGCAGTACTTC
D: .; J: TRBJ1-3; V: TRBV9; CDR3: CASSVGSTTSGNTIYF; DNA: TGTGCCAGCAGCGTCGGCAGTACGACCTCTGGAAACACCATATATTTT
D: .; J: TRBJ1-2; V: TRBV6-5; CDR3: CASSYGGGYTF; DNA: TGTGCCAGCAGTTACGGAGGTGGCTACACCTTC